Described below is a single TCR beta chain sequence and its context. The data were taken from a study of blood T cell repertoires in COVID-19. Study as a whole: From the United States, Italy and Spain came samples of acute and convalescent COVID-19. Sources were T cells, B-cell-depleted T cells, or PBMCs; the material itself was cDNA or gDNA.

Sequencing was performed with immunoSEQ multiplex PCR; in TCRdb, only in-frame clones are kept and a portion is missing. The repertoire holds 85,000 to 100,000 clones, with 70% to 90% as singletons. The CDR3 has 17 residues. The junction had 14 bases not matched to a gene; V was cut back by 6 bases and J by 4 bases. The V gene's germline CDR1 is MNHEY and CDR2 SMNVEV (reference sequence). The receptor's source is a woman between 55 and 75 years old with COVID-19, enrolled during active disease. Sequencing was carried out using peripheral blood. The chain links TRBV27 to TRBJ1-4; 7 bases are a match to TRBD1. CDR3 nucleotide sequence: TGTGCCAGCAGCACTATATCCCCAGGGGGAGGTAATGAAAAACTGTTTTTT. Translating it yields CASSTISPGGGNEKLFF.